This entry is about one TCR beta chain. Its antigen is currently unknown. Antigen-specific CD4+ T cells were first expanded with viral peptide pools by the ViraFEST assay and only then sequenced. Culturing for about 10 days preceded CD4+ T cell isolation. A PCR test confirmed that the person had SARS-CoV-2 infection between March and December 2020. Fresh IL-2-containing medium replaced half the medium on days 3 and 7. Sequenced by immunoSEQ multiplex PCR; TCRdb stores in-frame clones only, minus some. The data contain about 27,000 clones, roughly 77% of them singletons. This sample stems from a study of vaccination effects on CD4 cells after COVID-19. At the level of the study: The study sampled a couple of convalescent patients 16 days and one week before vaccination. Study observations and caveats: Pronounced clonal contraction occurred in clones induced by infection and by vaccine late after vaccination. Convalescent patients in the study were few, and early post-infection timepoints were absent.

This CDR3 is 13 amino acids long. The germline V gene encodes CDR1 GTSNPN and CDR2 SVGIG (reference sequence). Trimming left V 2 bases short and J 1 base short, with 9 bases between. The origin of this receptor is a human donor who had a prior SARS-CoV-2 infection. Sequenced material: CD4+ T cells from PBMCs cultured with HCoV-NL63 spike peptides, taken before COVID-19 vaccination. This chain connects TRBV30 to TRBJ2-7; no clear D gene. This CDR3 reads CAWSRLASYEQYF. The CDR3 DNA reads TGTGCCTGGAGTAGACTCGCGTCCTACGAGCAGTACTTC.